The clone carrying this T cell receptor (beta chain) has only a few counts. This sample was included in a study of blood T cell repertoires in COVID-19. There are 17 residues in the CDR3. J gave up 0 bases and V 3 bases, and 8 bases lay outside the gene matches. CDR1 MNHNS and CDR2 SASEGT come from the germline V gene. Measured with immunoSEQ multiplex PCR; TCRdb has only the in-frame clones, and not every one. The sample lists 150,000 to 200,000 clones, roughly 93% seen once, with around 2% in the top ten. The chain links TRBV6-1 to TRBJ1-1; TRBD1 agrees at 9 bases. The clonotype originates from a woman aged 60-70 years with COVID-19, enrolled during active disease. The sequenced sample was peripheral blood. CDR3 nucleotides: TGTGCCAGCAGTGATCTTAGCACAGGGGGCCTGAACACTGAAGCTTTCTTT. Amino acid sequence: CASSDLSTGGLNTEAFF.